Sequencing of this TCR beta chain was carried out in a study of vaccination effects on CD4 cells after COVID-19. In the study overall: As their vaccination, participants received two doses of either BNT162b2 or mRNA-1273. At 16 days and at one week before vaccination, samples were given by two convalescent patients.

The method was immunoSEQ multiplex PCR; TCRdb's version includes in-frame clones alone and lacks a portion of them. The sample carries roughly 45,000 clones, 65% to 70% recorded once. Of note for this clone: The target antigen is unknown.

Antigen-specific CD4+ T cell clonotypes were called by their expansion after viral peptide-pool culture in ViraFEST. Culture lasted 10 days before CD4+ T cell isolation. This individual contracted SARS-CoV-2 between March and December 2020, as verified by PCR. Half the medium was swapped for IL-2 medium on days 3 and 7. The V and J ends lost 1 base and 6 bases, in that order; junction bases with no gene match: 4. CDR3 length: 16 residues. The germline gives CDR1 SGHTA, CDR2 FQGNSA. The V gene is TRBV7-2, the J gene TRBJ2-1; 12 positions agree with TRBD2. This clonotype was obtained from a human donor who had a prior SARS-CoV-2 infection. The sample consisted of CD4+ T cells from PBMCs cultured with a peptide pool, taken before COVID-19 vaccination. This chain's CDR3 is CASSLGLAGGLNEQFF. DNA of the CDR3: TGTGCCAGCAGCTTAGGCCTAGCGGGGGGGCTCAATGAGCAGTTCTTC.